What follows are 30 T cell receptor beta chains derived from one specimen sequenced in a study of monozygotic twins with inflammatory bowel disease. TCRdb reworked the 5' RACE reads into one entry per CDR3 protein, no DNA. The sample totals 300,000 to 450,000 distinct CDR3 sequences. Sequencing input: blood. These TCRs come from a human donor with ulcerative colitis or Crohn's disease, or a healthy co-twin of an affected twin (not recorded which).

This rearrangement joins TRBV9 to TRBJ1-2. This CDR3 is 14 amino acids long. Germline V lookup: CDR1 SGDLS, CDR2 YYNGEE. The CDR3 loop reads CASSVDKGNYGYTF.

V gene TRBV6-6 combines with J gene TRBJ1-5. Looked up from germline, CDR1 is MNHNY and CDR2 is SVGAGI (reference sequence). The CDR3 has 12 residues. The CDR3: CASSYGTADCHF.

The gene calls are TRBV5-1 and TRBJ1-6. Germline assignment: CDR1 SGHRS and CDR2 YFSETQ. The CDR3 sequence is 15 residues long. The CDR3 reads CASSLERPYNSPLHF.

The V call is TRBV20-1, the J call TRBJ1-6; TCRdb returns TRBD1, unconfirmable since there is no DNA. CDR3 length: 20 residues. CDR1 and CDR2 (germline): DFQATT, SNEGSKA (reference sequence). This CDR3 reads CSASRWTVGYPSSYNSPLHF.

V gene TRBV5-6 combines with J gene TRBJ2-1. Germline V CDR1 and CDR2: SGHDT, YYEEEE. The CDR3 spans 16 residues. The CDR3 sequence is CASSLDRRSSYNEQFF.

The chain couples TRBV7-9 to TRBJ2-3. The CDR3 runs to 12 residues. Germline V gives CDR1 SEHNR, CDR2 FQNEAQ (reference sequence). CDR3 sequence: CASSIDSDTQYF.

The chain carries TRBV5-1 and TRBJ1-4; lacking DNA, the TRBD1 call made by TCRdb goes unchecked. The CDR3 is 15 amino acids. The germline CDR1 and CDR2 sequences are SGHRS and YFSETQ. CDR3 amino acids: CASSLPQGTYEKLFF.

The chain combines TRBV14 with TRBJ1-2; checking the TCRdb D call of TRBD1 is not possible without DNA. Germline CDR1 SGHDN, CDR2 FVKESK. The CDR3 is 18 residues long. The CDR3 region is CASSPDDWDPGNPSGYTF.

The chain combines TRBV29-1 with TRBJ1-1; no DNA is available, so the TRBD1 call from TCRdb remains unchecked. Germline assignment: CDR1 SQVTM and CDR2 ANQGSEA. The CDR3 loop spans 11 amino acids. This CDR3 reads CSVGGALMAFF.

The genes are TRBV11-3 and TRBJ2-1; the TCRdb call, TRBD1, lacks DNA for checking. Germline lookup yields CDR1 SGHNT and CDR2 YENEEA. The CDR3 runs to 16 residues. The CDR3 loop reads CASSSLTGRGYNEQFF.

The rearrangement links TRBV11-2 to TRBJ2-7. Germline assignment: CDR1 SGHAT and CDR2 FQNNGV. There are 12 residues in the CDR3. The CDR3 sequence: CASSLAPGEQYF.

The chain is built from TRBV20-1 and TRBJ2-3. The germline gives CDR1 DFQATT, CDR2 SNEGSKA (reference sequence). The CDR3 sequence is 13 residues long. CDR3 in amino acids: CSASLQPTDTQYF.

The CDR3 sequence is CASSLGGPDQPQHF. The rearrangement joins TRBV7-9 to TRBJ1-5; without DNA, the TCRdb call of TRBD1 cannot be checked. The germline V gene has CDR1 SEHNR and CDR2 FQNEAQ (reference sequence). This CDR3 is 14 amino acids long.

This rearrangement joins TRBV18 to TRBJ2-7; no DNA is available, so the TRBD1 call from TCRdb remains unchecked. CDR3 length: 17 residues. In germline, CDR1 is KGHSH, CDR2 LQKENI. The CDR3: CASSPYRSGTGSYEQYF.

V usage is TRBV5-1 and J usage is TRBJ2-5; the D call from TCRdb, TRBD1, cannot be confirmed without DNA. The CDR3 loop spans 15 amino acids. Germline lookup yields CDR1 SGHRS and CDR2 YFSETQ. The CDR3 spells CASSLNWGRQETQYF. The full variable domain, in which reference TRBV5-1 and TRBJ2-5 provide the parts outside the CDR3, is KAGVTQTPRYLIKTRGQQVTLSCSPISGHRSVSWYQQTPGQGLQFLFEYFSETQRNKGNFPGRFSGRQFSNSRSEMNVSTLELGDSALYLCASSLNWGRQETQYFGPGTRLLVL.

This sequence joins TRBV5-6 and TRBJ1-4; no DNA is available, so the TRBD1 call from TCRdb remains unchecked. Germline V lookup: CDR1 SGHDT, CDR2 YYEEEE. CDR3 size: 15 residues. CDR3 sequence: CASSSGGLGKGRLFF.

The chain is built from TRBV29-1 and TRBJ2-3; TCRdb lists TRBD1, though no DNA is available to test this call. Germline V lookup: CDR1 SQVTM, CDR2 ANQGSEA. This CDR3 is built from 15 residues. This CDR3 is CSVVMGGARSDTQYF.

CDR3 protein: CATSDSGTTGDITDTQYF. This chain connects TRBV24-1 to TRBJ2-3; TCRdb returns TRBD2, unconfirmable since there is no DNA. Germline assignment: CDR1 KGHDR and CDR2 SFDVKD. This CDR3 is built from 18 residues.

This rearrangement joins TRBV7-9 to TRBJ1-6. Germline V gene sequence: CDR1 SEHNR, CDR2 FQNEAQ (reference sequence). CDR3 length: 14 residues. CDR3 loop: CASGGVSYNSPLHF.

V usage is TRBV20-1 and J usage is TRBJ2-3; TCRdb designates TRBD1, a call that cannot be tested without DNA. Germline assignment: CDR1 DFQATT and CDR2 SNEGSKA (reference sequence). CDR3 length equals 13 residues. CDR3 region: CSARVAGTDTQYF.

The chain couples TRBV5-1 to TRBJ1-1. There are 14 residues in the CDR3. In germline, CDR1 is SGHRS, CDR2 YFSETQ. The CDR3 spells CASSPLRSVGEAFF. Looking up the rest from reference TRBV5-1 and TRBJ1-1 gives the full variable domain: KAGVTQTPRYLIKTRGQQVTLSCSPISGHRSVSWYQQTPGQGLQFLFEYFSETQRNKGNFPGRFSGRQFSNSRSEMNVSTLELGDSALYLCASSPLRSVGEAFFGQGTRLTVV.

V gene TRBV9 combines with J gene TRBJ2-3; TCRdb gives TRBD1 as the D gene, but with no DNA this cannot be confirmed. The germline CDR1 and CDR2 sequences are SGDLS and YYNGEE. The CDR3 runs 17 residues. The chain's CDR3 is CASSPSDRIAGTDTQYF.

The chain is built from TRBV7-6 and TRBJ2-1; lacking DNA, the TRBD2 call made by TCRdb goes unchecked. The CDR3 length is 15 residues. CDR1 and CDR2 from the germline V gene are SGHVS and FNYEAQ. CDR3 amino acids: CASRRAPLGYNEQFF. Combining the CDR3 with reference TRBV7-6 and TRBJ2-1 gives the whole variable domain GAGVSQSPRYKVTKRGQDVALRCDPISGHVSLYWYRQALGQGPEFLTYFNYEAQQDKSGLPNDRFSAERPEGSISTLTIQRTEQRDSAMYRCASRRAPLGYNEQFFGPGTRLTVL.

The chain couples TRBV12-3 or TRBV12-4 to TRBJ1-5. The CDR3 contains 14 residues. CDR3 region: CASSLDQGGQPQHF.

The CDR3 is CASSLLDRDASPLHF. This sequence joins TRBV7-2 and TRBJ1-6; absent DNA, TCRdb's TRBD1 call cannot be checked. Per germline, CDR1 SGHTA and CDR2 FQGNSA. This CDR3 contains 15 residues.

The chain has TRBV24-1 and TRBJ2-1; TCRdb indicates TRBD2, and absent DNA this call remains unverified. The CDR3 sequence is 17 residues long. Germline assignment: CDR1 KGHDR and CDR2 SFDVKD. This chain's CDR3 is CATSDSRASGGLNEQFF.

This sequence joins TRBV11-2 and TRBJ2-3; TCRdb designates TRBD2, a call that cannot be tested without DNA. This CDR3 has 18 residues. In germline, CDR1 is SGHAT, CDR2 FQNNGV. The CDR3 loop is CASSLVPSGGSYTDTQYF.

The chain recombines TRBV28 with TRBJ1-5. Germline CDR1 is MDHEN and CDR2 is SYDVKM. There are 16 residues in the CDR3. The CDR3: CASSPFGSYSNQPQHF.

The chain couples TRBV5-1 to TRBJ1-6; TCRdb's assignment of TRBD1 cannot be checked, as there is no DNA. The CDR3 contains 15 residues. Germline-derived CDR1 and CDR2 are SGHRS and YFSETQ. The CDR3 spells CASSSRQVTDSPLHF.

The chain recombines TRBV30 with TRBJ2-5; TCRdb's D call, TRBD2, is unchecked because there is no DNA. This CDR3 contains 14 residues. Germline-derived CDR1 and CDR2 are GTSNPN and SVGIG (reference sequence). CDR3 residues: CACNLAGGQETQYF.